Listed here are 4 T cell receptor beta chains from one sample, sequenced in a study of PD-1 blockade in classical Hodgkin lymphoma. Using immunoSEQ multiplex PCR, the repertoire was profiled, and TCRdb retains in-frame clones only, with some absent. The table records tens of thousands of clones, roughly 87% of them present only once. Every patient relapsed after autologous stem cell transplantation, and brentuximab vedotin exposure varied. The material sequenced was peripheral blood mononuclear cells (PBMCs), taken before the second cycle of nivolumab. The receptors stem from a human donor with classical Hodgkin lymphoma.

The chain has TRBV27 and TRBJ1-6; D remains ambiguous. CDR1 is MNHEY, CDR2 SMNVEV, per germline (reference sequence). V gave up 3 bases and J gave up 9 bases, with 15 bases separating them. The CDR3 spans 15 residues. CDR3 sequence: CASSFQAGMASPLHF. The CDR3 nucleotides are TGTGCCAGCAGTTTTCAAGCCGGGATGGCTTCACCCCTCCACTTT.

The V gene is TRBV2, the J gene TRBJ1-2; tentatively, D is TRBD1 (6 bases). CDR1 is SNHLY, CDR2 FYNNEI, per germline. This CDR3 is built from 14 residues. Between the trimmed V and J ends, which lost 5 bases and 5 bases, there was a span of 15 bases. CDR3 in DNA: TGTGCCAGCAGTTTTACAGGGACCTCTTATGGCTACACCTTC. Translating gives CASSFTGTSYGYTF.

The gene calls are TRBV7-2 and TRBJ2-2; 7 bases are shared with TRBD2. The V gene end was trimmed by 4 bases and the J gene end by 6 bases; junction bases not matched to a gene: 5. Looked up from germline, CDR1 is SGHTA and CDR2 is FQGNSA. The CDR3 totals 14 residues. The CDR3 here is CASSSLAVAGELFF. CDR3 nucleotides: TGTGCCAGCAGCTCTCTAGCGGTGGCCGGGGAGCTGTTTTTT. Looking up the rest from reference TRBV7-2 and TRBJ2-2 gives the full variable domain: GAGVSQSPSNKVTEKGKDVELRCDPISGHTALYWYRQSLGQGLEFLIYFQGNSAPDKSGLPSDRFSAERTGGSVSTLTIQRTQQEDSAVYLCASSSLAVAGELFFGEGSRLTVL.

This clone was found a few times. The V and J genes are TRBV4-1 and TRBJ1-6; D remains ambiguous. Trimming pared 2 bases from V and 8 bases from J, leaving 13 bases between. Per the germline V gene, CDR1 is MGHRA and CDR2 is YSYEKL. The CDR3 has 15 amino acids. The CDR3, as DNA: TGCGCCAGCAGCCAATTCAAAGGGATTGATTCACCCCTCCACTTT. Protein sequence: CASSQFKGIDSPLHF.